Listed here are 9 T cell receptor beta chains from one sample, sequenced in a study of T-cell reconstitution after alpha-beta-depleted transplantation in children. Unique molecular identifiers were incorporated during preparation of the TCRbeta library. Via MiXCR, TCRdb re-called the PCR reads, giving one row per CDR3 protein. The data hold about 230,000 distinct CDR3 sequences, with roughly a tenth observed a single time. The sequenced sample was PBMCs from the stem cell graft donor, obtained from the stem cell graft. All receptors derive from a human donor who donated a stem cell graft to a child with SCID.

Only a few counts were recorded for this clonotype. This rearrangement joins TRBV5-6 to TRBJ2-5, with D unclear. V was clipped by 2 bases and J by 5 bases, with 16 bases between them. The germline gives CDR1 SGHDT, CDR2 YYEEEE. The CDR3 sequence is 15 residues long. The DNA for the CDR3 is TGTGCCAGCAGCTTTCAATCAGACCCCCAGGAGACCCAGTACTTC. This translates into CASSFQSDPQETQYF.

This clonotype was recorded at least ten times. CDR3 loop: CSAGQGESGYTF. The CDR3 coding sequence is TGCAGCGCGGGACAGGGGGAGAGTGGCTACACCTTC. The chain employs TRBV29-1 and TRBJ1-2; 11 positions match TRBD1. Per germline, CDR1 SQVTM and CDR2 ANQGSEA. With V trimmed by 7 bases and J by 7 bases, 5 bases remained unmatched. The CDR3 length is 12 residues.

This clonotype has ten or more counts. The chain combines TRBV10-3 with TRBJ2-5, with 7 positions matching TRBD1. The CDR3 totals 15 residues. Germline assignment: CDR1 ENHRY and CDR2 SYGVKD. Trimming at V came to 6 bases and at J to 1 base, leaving 8 bases not matched to a gene. CDR3 nucleotide sequence: TGTGCCATCAGCGACAGACAGGGACCCCAAGAGACCCAGTACTTC. Its translation is CAISDRQGPQETQYF.

This clonotype was picked up many times. This rearrangement joins TRBV20-1 to TRBJ2-1; 7 nucleotides agree with TRBD1. Germline V CDR1 and CDR2: DFQATT, SNEGSKA (reference sequence). The CDR3 totals 15 residues. V shed 3 bases, J shed 2 bases, and the junction held 7 bases outside the gene matches. The CDR3: CSASRQGGPYNEQFF. CDR3 in DNA: TGCAGTGCTAGCCGACAGGGTGGCCCCTACAATGAGCAGTTCTTC.

This clonotype was seen repeatedly, ten times or more. The chain joins TRBV12-3 or TRBV12-4 to TRBJ1-6; TRBD1 aligns across 7 bases. This CDR3 has 15 residues. V gave up 6 bases and J gave up 2 bases; unmatched junction bases: 4. This CDR3 reads CASSRTGAYNSPLHF. CDR3 sequence (DNA): TGTGCCAGCAGCCGCACAGGGGCCTATAATTCACCCCTCCACTTT.

This clonotype was counted at least ten times. The V call is TRBV6-2 or TRBV6-3, the J call TRBJ2-3; the match to TRBD1 covers 8 bases. Germline trimming cut 0 bases from V and 4 bases from J; bases unmatched to any gene: 18. From germline, CDR1 is MNHEY and CDR2 SVGEGT. The CDR3 is 20 residues long. CDR3 DNA sequence: TGTGCCAGCAGTTACTCGATGATCGCGGACAGGGAAGGTTGGGCAGATACGCAGTATTTT. Its translation: CASSYSMIADREGWADTQYF.

The rearrangement uses TRBV12-3 or TRBV12-4 and TRBJ2-3, with 14 nucleotides matching TRBD2. The CDR3 is 16 residues long. Trimming took 7 bases from V and 2 from J; bases not matched to a gene: 5. CDR3 sequence: CASTPGLAGATDTQYF. The DNA for the CDR3 is TGTGCCAGCACACCGGGACTAGCGGGGGCCACAGATACGCAGTATTTT.

Worth noting for this clonotype: This may come from a read error, since a much larger clone is one base off. The V and J genes are TRBV5-1 and TRBJ2-7; D may correspond to TRBD1 or TRBD2 (6 bases each). This CDR3 comprises 14 residues. The germline V gene has CDR1 SGHRS and CDR2 YFSETQ. CDR3: CASSLVIGGYEEYF. The CDR3 DNA reads TGCGCCAGCAGCTTGGTAATCGGGGGCTACGAGGAGTACTTC.

This clonotype was seen ten or more times. This rearrangement joins TRBV13 to TRBJ1-1; 7 bases are shared with TRBD1. This CDR3 is built from 17 residues. J was trimmed by 1 base and V by 3 bases; bases with no gene match: 11. CDR1 is PRHDT and CDR2 is FYEKMQ in the germline V gene (reference sequence). The CDR3 nucleotides are TGTGCCAGCAGCTTTACAGGGGTTTTTGGAGAGAACACTGAAGCTTTCTTT. It specifies CASSFTGVFGENTEAFF.